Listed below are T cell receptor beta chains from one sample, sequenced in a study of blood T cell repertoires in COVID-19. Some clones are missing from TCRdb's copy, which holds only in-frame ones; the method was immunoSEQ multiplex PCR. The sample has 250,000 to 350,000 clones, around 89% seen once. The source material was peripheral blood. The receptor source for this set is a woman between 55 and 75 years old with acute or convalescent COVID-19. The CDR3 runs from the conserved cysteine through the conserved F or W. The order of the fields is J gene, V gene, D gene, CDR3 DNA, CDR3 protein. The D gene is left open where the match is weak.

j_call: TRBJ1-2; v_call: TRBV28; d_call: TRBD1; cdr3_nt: TGTGCCAGCAGTACCATCGGACAGGGGGAATCTGGCTACACCTTC; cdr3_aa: CASSTIGQGESGYTF
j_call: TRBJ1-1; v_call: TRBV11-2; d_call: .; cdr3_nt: TGTGCCAGCAGCGGCCGGACTCAGAACACTGAAGCTTTCTTT; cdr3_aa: CASSGRTQNTEAFF
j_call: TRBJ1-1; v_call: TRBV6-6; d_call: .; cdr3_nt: TGTGCCAGCAGTTACGCGTCCTCCAGGATCGAAGCTTTCTTT; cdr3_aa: CASSYASSRIEAFF
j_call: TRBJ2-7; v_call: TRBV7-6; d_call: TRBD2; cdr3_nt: TGTGCCAGCAGCTCGCCTACGACTAGCGGGAGGGCCTTAACCTACGAGCAGTACTTC; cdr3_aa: CASSSPTTSGRALTYEQYF
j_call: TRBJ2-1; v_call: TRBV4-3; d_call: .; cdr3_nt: TGCGCCAGCAGCCAAGATGAGGGAACCTACAATGAGCAGTTCTTC; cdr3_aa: CASSQDEGTYNEQFF
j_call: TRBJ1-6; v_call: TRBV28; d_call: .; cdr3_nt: TGTGCCAGCAGTTTGTTGTCCTTGGGGCAAACGAGTAATTCACCCCTCCACTTT; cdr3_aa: CASSLLSLGQTSNSPLHF
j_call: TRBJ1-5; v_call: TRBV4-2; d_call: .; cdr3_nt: TGTGCCAGCAGCCCCAAATTTCTGCGCGCCGTTGACAGCAGCAATCAGCCCCAGCATTTT; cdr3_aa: CASSPKFLRAVDSSNQPQHF
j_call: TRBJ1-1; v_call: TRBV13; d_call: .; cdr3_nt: TGTGCCAGCAGCTTCCGGACAGCCACCAGTAGGAACACTGAAGCTTTCTTT; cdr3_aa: CASSFRTATSRNTEAFF
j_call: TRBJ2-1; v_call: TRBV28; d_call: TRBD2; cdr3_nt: TGTGCCAGCAGTTTTCCGGGCGGGAGCAACAATGAGCAGTTCTTC; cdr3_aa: CASSFPGGSNNEQFF
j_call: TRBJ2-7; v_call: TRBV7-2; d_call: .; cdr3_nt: TGTGCCAGCAGCCCGCAGGGGGGCCCCTACGAGCAGTACTTC; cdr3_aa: CASSPQGGPYEQYF
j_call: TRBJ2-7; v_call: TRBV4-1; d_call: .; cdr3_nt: TGCGCCAGCAGCCTATCGGACAGCGCGAGCTACGAGCAGTACTTC; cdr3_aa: CASSLSDSASYEQYF
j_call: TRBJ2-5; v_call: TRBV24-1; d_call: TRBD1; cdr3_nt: TGTGCCACCAGTATGGGACAGGGTAACTTCCAAGAGACCCAGTACTTC; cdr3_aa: CATSMGQGNFQETQYF
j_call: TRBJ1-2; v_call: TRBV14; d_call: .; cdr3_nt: TGTGCCAGCAGCCCCCCCCGCGGCAGGGCGGCCTATGGCTACACCTTC; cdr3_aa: CASSPPRGRAAYGYTF
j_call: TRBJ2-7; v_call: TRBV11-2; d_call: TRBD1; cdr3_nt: TGTGCCAGCAGCTTAAGACAGGGGACAACCTACGAGCAGTACTTC; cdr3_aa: CASSLRQGTTYEQYF
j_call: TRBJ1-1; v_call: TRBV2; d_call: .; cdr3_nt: TGTGCCAGCAGTGAAGCGGCCAGTCGAGCTTTCTTT; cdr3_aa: CASSEAASRAFF